This TCR beta chain comes out of a study of early T cells in non-severe SARS-CoV-2 infection. Study context: The study sequenced bulk RNA from unsorted whole blood, with chains unpaired. Whole-study results and caveats: Matching with VDJdb favored anti-spike CD8 responses (missing private and CD4 specificities).

About this clonotype itself: Antigen: not known.

Individual cDNA molecules received unique molecular identifiers during library preparation. TCRdb re-derived calls from the 5' RACE reads in MiXCR, one entry per CDR3 protein. The top ten clones hold about 11% of a sample with roughly 80,000 distinct CDR3 sequences, over 9% of them seen once. Germline V gene sequence: CDR1 LGHNA, CDR2 YSLEER. V shed 0 bases, J shed 1 base, and the junction held 11 bases outside the gene matches. The CDR3 runs to 19 residues. Source: whole blood, taken at baseline. The chain recombines TRBV4-3 with TRBJ2-3; 9 nucleotides agree with TRBD2. The TCR comes from an adult who was a healthcare worker with PCR-confirmed SARS-CoV-2 infection or an uninfected control (not recorded which). This CDR3 reads CASSQDVAGDLIGTDTQYF. Written as DNA, the CDR3 is TGCGCCAGCAGCCAAGATGTAGCGGGGGACTTAATCGGCACAGATACGCAGTATTTT.